The T cell receptor beta chain described here comes from a study of cytomegalovirus exposure and HLA in healthy donors. This clone showed up just once. PCR amplification relied on 60 Vbeta primers (plus 13 Jbeta primers). Libraries were prepared by immunoSEQ multiplex PCR; TCRdb keeps only in-frame clonotypes and omits some of them. Of some 210,000 clones in the sample, roughly 80% were seen once. Material for sequencing was PBMCs. The sequence was collected from a woman in her twenties or thirties in good health and CMV-seropositive.

CDR3 in amino acids: CASSLSTGNSNQPQHF. CDR3 DNA: TGTGCCAGCTCACTTAGCACAGGTAATAGCAATCAGCCCCAGCATTTT. The chain links TRBV18 to TRBJ1-5, with a tentative D call TRBD1 (5 bases). CDR1 is KGHSH and CDR2 is LQKENI in the germline V gene. The CDR3 has 16 residues. V dropped 4 bases and J dropped 0 bases, with 13 bases sitting between them.